These T cell receptor beta chains were read from a single sample in a study of shared clonotypes between healthy human individuals. Repertoires were generated with immunoSEQ multiplex PCR, while TCRdb's copy carries only in-frame clones and drops some. Among some 2,400,000 clones listed, 90% to 97% were seen once. Sequences were obtained from naive CD4+ T cells sorted from blood. The receptor set was obtained from a man aged 18-30 years in good health. The CDR3 runs from the conserved cysteine through the conserved F or W. The D gene is left open where the match is weak. Rows may omit the clone size; those that give it use once, few, many or a size class.

CDR3 length	V gene	D gene	J gene	clone size	CDR3 DNA	CDR3 protein
14	TRBV30	-	TRBJ2-7	-	TGTGCCTGGAGTGTCGGGGGGCCCTCCTACGAGCAGTACTTC	CAWSVGGPSYEQYF
17	TRBV7-7	TRBD2	TRBJ2-1	-	TGTGCTAGCAGCTTAGGAGGAGCGGGAGGACTCTACAATGAGCAGTTCTTC	CASSLGGAGGLYNEQFF
13	TRBV2	TRBD1	TRBJ2-7	few	TGTGCCAGCAGCCGGGACAGCCCCTACGAGCAGTACTTC	CASSRDSPYEQYF
14	TRBV2	TRBD1	TRBJ1-4	-	TGTGCCAGCAGTGCCGGGACAGGGTATGAAAAACTGTTTTTT	CASSAGTGYEKLFF
16	TRBV10-3	TRBD1	TRBJ1-5	-	TGTGCCATCAGTGATGGGACAGGGGGCGCTGCTCAGCCCCAGCATTTT	CAISDGTGGAAQPQHF
13	TRBV19	-	TRBJ2-7	-	TGTGCCAGTAGTTTGGAGAGCTCCTACGAGCAGTACTTC	CASSLESSYEQYF
14	TRBV30	-	TRBJ2-7	-	TGTGCCTGGAACCGGGACTCCCTCTCCTACGAGCAGTACTTC	CAWNRDSLSYEQYF
16	TRBV28	TRBD1	TRBJ2-3	-	TGTGCCAGCAGCAACACCGGGACAGGGATTACAGATACGCAGTATTTT	CASSNTGTGITDTQYF
16	TRBV9	TRBD2	TRBJ2-2	-	TGTGCCAGCAGCGTAGCGACTAGCGAGAACACCGGGGAGCTGTTTTTT	CASSVATSENTGELFF
15	TRBV19	TRBD1	TRBJ2-2	-	TGTGCCAGTAGGAGGGACAGGGGAAACACCGGGGAGCTGTTTTTT	CASRRDRGNTGELFF
13	TRBV2	-	TRBJ2-2	-	TGTGCCAGCTCAGGACAATCGGGCGGGGAGCTGTTTTTT	CASSGQSGGELFF
15	TRBV19	-	TRBJ1-2	-	TGTGCCAGTAGTACCCGGGACGGCTTAGGAGATGGCTACACCTTC	CASSTRDGLGDGYTF
14	TRBV14	-	TRBJ1-2	few	TGTGCCAGCAGCCAAGAGGCAGGCACCTATGGCTACACCTTC	CASSQEAGTYGYTF
16	TRBV25-1	-	TRBJ2-3	once	TGTGCCAGCAGTGAATATGTAGCGGTTAGCACAGATACGCAGTATTTT	CASSEYVAVSTDTQYF
14	TRBV5-4	-	TRBJ1-5	-	TGTGCCAGCAGCTTGGGGGGACTCAACCAGCCCCAGCATTTT	CASSLGGLNQPQHF
15	TRBV19	TRBD1	TRBJ1-1	-	TGTGCCAGTAGTACCGGACAGGGGGCGCGGACTGAAGCTTTCTTT	CASSTGQGARTEAFF
14	TRBV2	-	TRBJ1-1	-	TGTGCCAGCAGTGAGCTGGCCACTCCGGCTGAAGCTTTCTTT	CASSELATPAEAFF
14	TRBV6-5	-	TRBJ1-6	once	TGTGCCAGCAGCTCAGGATCAGGGAATTCACCCCTCCACTTT	CASSSGSGNSPLHF
17	TRBV23-1	-	TRBJ2-7	-	TGCGCCAGCAGTCAAAACCCCGGCCAAACCCTTACCTACGAGCAGTACTTC	CASSQNPGQTLTYEQYF
14	TRBV7-9	-	TRBJ2-3	-	TGTGCCAGCAGCCAGACGGGGAGCACAGATACGCAGTATTTT	CASSQTGSTDTQYF
14	TRBV30	-	TRBJ1-5	-	TGTGCCTGCGAGGCAAGGGGTGGCAATCAGCCCCAGCATTTT	CACEARGGNQPQHF
11	TRBV20-1	-	TRBJ2-7	-	TGCAGTGCTGACCCACAGCACGAGCAGTACTTC	CSADPQHEQYF
13	TRBV7-9	-	TRBJ1-1	-	TGTGCCAGCAGCTTAGCGAGTGAGGTCAAAGCTTTCTTT	CASSLASEVKAFF
14	TRBV28	-	TRBJ2-2	-	TGTGCCAGCAGTTTTACAGGGATCACCGGGGAGCTGTTTTTT	CASSFTGITGELFF
16	TRBV6-1	-	TRBJ2-1	-	TGTGCCAGCAGTGAAGAGGTAGCTCTCTCCTACAATGAGCAGTTCTTC	CASSEEVALSYNEQFF
16	TRBV6-1	-	TRBJ1-5	-	TGTGCCAGCAGTGAAGCATCAAGGGAGTATACAGGGAGTCTCGCCTTT	CASSEASREYTGSLAF
14	TRBV6-1	TRBD1	TRBJ2-7	-	TGTGCCAGCACCCCCGGGACAGGGCGTTACGAGCAGTACTTC	CASTPGTGRYEQYF
14	TRBV28	-	TRBJ1-2	-	TGTGCCAGCTACTCTCGAGGGCGAGAGTATGGCTACACCTTC	CASYSRGREYGYTF
15	TRBV7-9	TRBD1	TRBJ1-4	once	TGTGCCAGCAGCCACGGGGACAGGAACAATGAAAAACTGTTTTTT	CASSHGDRNNEKLFF
15	TRBV2	TRBD1	TRBJ2-3	-	TGTGCCAGCATCGAAAGACAGGGAAGCGCAGATACGCAGTATTTT	CASIERQGSADTQYF
15	TRBV13	-	TRBJ2-2	-	TGTGCCAGCAGCTCGTCAAGAACCCCCGGCGGGGAGCTGTTTTTT	CASSSSRTPGGELFF
14	TRBV19	-	TRBJ2-7	-	TGTGCCAGTAGTATACAAGACACAGCCTACGAGCAGTACTTC	CASSIQDTAYEQYF
15	TRBV10-3	-	TRBJ1-5	-	TGTGCCATCAGTGAGTCGGAGGGGACCCCTATGTCCCAGCATTTT	CAISESEGTPMSQHF
14	TRBV10-3	-	TRBJ1-5	-	TGTGCCATCAGACAAGGGGTCGGCAATCAGCCCCAGCATTTT	CAIRQGVGNQPQHF
14	TRBV10-3	-	TRBJ1-3	-	TGTGCCGACCCCCCGGGTAGCTCTGGAAACACCATATATTTT	CADPPGSSGNTIYF
15	TRBV7-2	TRBD1	TRBJ1-2	-	TGTGCCAGCAGCTTAGTTCAGGGGGTAGGGTATGGCTACACCTTC	CASSLVQGVGYGYTF
15	TRBV6-5	TRBD1	TRBJ2-2	-	TGTGCCAGCAGCCCGGGACAGACGAACACCGGGGAGCTGTTTTTT	CASSPGQTNTGELFF
17	TRBV30	TRBD2	TRBJ2-7	-	TGTGCCTGGAGTCCCCGTCGACTAGCGGGGGGCTCCTACGAGCAGTACTTC	CAWSPRRLAGGSYEQYF
13	TRBV6-6	-	TRBJ2-7	-	TGTGCCAGCAGTTATAGGAGCTCCTACGAGCAGTACTTC	CASSYRSSYEQYF
13	TRBV2	-	TRBJ2-7	-	TGTGCCAGCAGTTTGGAGCTTTCCTACGAGCAGTACTTC	CASSLELSYEQYF
14	TRBV9	-	TRBJ1-6	-	TGTGCCAGCAGCGTAGAATCAGAGAATTCACCCCTCCACTTT	CASSVESENSPLHF
15	TRBV6-1	TRBD2	TRBJ2-5	-	TGTGCCAGCAGGTTTCTAGCGGGGGGGCGTGAGACCCAGTACTTC	CASRFLAGGRETQYF
13	TRBV5-1	-	TRBJ2-1	-	TGCGCCAGCAGCTTGCAGGGGGGCAGTGAGCAGTTCTTC	CASSLQGGSEQFF
15	TRBV25-1	-	TRBJ1-2	-	TGTGCCAGCAGTGAACCTGGGGCCCTTAGTAGTAGTTACACCTTC	CASSEPGALSSSYTF
13	TRBV7-2	TRBD2	TRBJ2-7	-	TGTGCCAGCAGCTCTAGCGGCTCCTACGAGCAGTACTTC	CASSSSGSYEQYF
13	TRBV28	-	TRBJ2-6	once	TGTGCCAGCAGTCTCTCACCGGCCAACGTCCTGACTTTC	CASSLSPANVLTF
15	TRBV2	-	TRBJ2-5	-	TGTGCCAGCAGTACGTACAGGGGGGGACAAGAGACCCAGTACTTC	CASSTYRGGQETQYF